The next 15 T cell receptor beta chains were all read from a single sample in a study of shared clonotypes between healthy human individuals. The method was immunoSEQ multiplex PCR; TCRdb's version includes in-frame clones alone and lacks a portion of them. This table holds fewer than 1.4 million clones, more than 75% found once. Sequenced material: memory CD4+ T cells from PBMCs. Specified subset: CD45RA-negative fraction. The receptors were sampled from a man younger than 35 in good health. Some clones in this sample may be carry-over from other donors' samples.

This rearrangement joins TRBV7-8 to TRBJ2-7, with a possible D match to TRBD1 (6 bases). Germline CDR1 is SGHVS and CDR2 is FQNEAQ. Trimming shortened V by 4 bases and J by 5 bases, and 12 bases separated the two germline ends. This CDR3 spans 13 amino acids. CDR3 bases: TGTGCCAGCAGCTCCTTCTCAGGGGACGAGCAGTACTTC. As protein: CASSSFSGDEQYF.

V gene TRBV9 combines with J gene TRBJ2-2, with TRBD2 identical over 11 bases. V gave up 4 bases and J gave up 7 bases; unmatched junction bases: 6. CDR1 is SGDLS, CDR2 YYNGEE, per germline. The CDR3 is 15 residues long. In DNA, the CDR3 is TGTGCCAGCAGCCCCACTAGCGGGAGCGGCGGGGAGCTGTTTTTT. Amino acid sequence: CASSPTSGSGGELFF.

V gene TRBV4-3 combines with J gene TRBJ2-3, with D unresolved. The CDR3 sequence is 13 residues long. Trimming stripped 0 bases from V and 12 bases from J, with 13 bases between. The germline V gene encodes CDR1 LGHNA and CDR2 YSLEER. CDR3 residues: CASSQDHSARQYF. DNA of the CDR3: TGCGCCAGCAGCCAAGATCATAGTGCGCGACAGTATTTT.

This chain connects TRBV7-2 to TRBJ1-1; D is unclear. V gave up 5 bases and J gave up 5 bases, with 15 bases separating them. The CDR3 covers 14 residues. CDR1 and CDR2 from the germline V gene are SGHTA and FQGNSA. The CDR3 bases are TGTGCCAGCAGCCGAATGACGGGCTATACTGAAGCTTTCTTT. Residues: CASSRMTGYTEAFF.

V and J are TRBV2 and TRBJ2-2; D remains ambiguous. CDR3 size: 13 residues. V was shortened by 6 bases and J by 6 bases, with 11 bases between the two germline ends. Germline V gives CDR1 SNHLY, CDR2 FYNNEI. CDR3 coding DNA: TGTGCCAGCAGCCGAGAGTGGTCCGGGGAGCTGTTTTTT. It codes for CASSREWSGELFF. Looking up the rest from reference TRBV2 and TRBJ2-2 gives the full variable domain: EPEVTQTPSHQVTQMGQEVILRCVPISNHLYFYWYRQILGQKVEFLVSFYNNEISEKSEIFDDQFSVERPDGSNFTLKIRSTKLEDSAMYFCASSREWSGELFFGEGSRLTVL.

V usage is TRBV30 and J usage is TRBJ1-1, with no clear D. The germline CDR1 and CDR2 sequences are GTSNPN and SVGIG (reference sequence). The V end lost 0 bases, the J end lost 1 base, and 12 bases lay between the germline ends. The CDR3 spans 15 residues. CDR3 region: CAWSVFGRQNTEAFF. CDR3 nucleotides: TGTGCCTGGAGTGTATTTGGCCGGCAGAACACTGAAGCTTTCTTT.

V gene TRBV10-3 combines with J gene TRBJ2-2; either TRBD1 or TRBD2 may fit D (6 bases each). Per the germline V gene, CDR1 is ENHRY and CDR2 is SYGVKD. The V gene lost 4 bases and the J gene lost 9 bases, with 27 bases spanning the gap. This CDR3 region has 18 residues. The CDR3, as DNA: TGTGCCATCAGTGGAGGACGGACGGGGGCAAACGCGGAGAGGGAGCTGTTTTTT. It encodes CAISGGRTGANAERELFF.

In this sample, this clone turned up once. This sequence joins TRBV28 and TRBJ1-2, with D possibly being TRBD1 (5 bases). Germline V CDR1 and CDR2: MDHEN, SYDVKM. This CDR3 has 12 amino acids. The V gene lost 7 bases and the J gene lost 7 bases, with 13 bases spanning the gap. CDR3 loop: CASMGPTGGYTF. CDR3 sequence (DNA): TGTGCCAGCATGGGACCCACTGGTGGCTACACCTTC.

This clone showed up many times. V gene TRBV29-1 combines with J gene TRBJ2-3, with a tentative D call TRBD2 (5 bases). Trimming removed 4 bases at V and 1 base at J, with 15 bases between. Germline CDR1 and CDR2: SQVTM and ANQGSEA. The CDR3 extends over 15 amino acids. The CDR3 DNA reads TGCAGCGTTGGGGGAACCGGAGGCGGCACAGATACGCAGTATTTT. Residues: CSVGGTGGGTDTQYF.

V and J are TRBV29-1 and TRBJ2-4; 8 bases agree with TRBD2. J was trimmed by 15 bases and V by 7 bases; bases with no gene match: 17. This CDR3 has 13 amino acids. Germline CDR1 reads SQVTM; CDR2 reads ANQGSEA. The DNA of the CDR3 is TGCAGCGCCGCAACTGGGGGATGGACTAGCAGGTACTTC. This translates into CSAATGGWTSRYF. Combining the CDR3 with reference TRBV29-1 and TRBJ2-4 gives the whole variable domain SAVISQKPSRDICQRGTSLTIQCQVDSQVTMMFWYRQQPGQSLTLIATANQGSEATYESGFVIDKFPISRPNLTFSTLTVSNMSPEDSSIYLCSAATGGWTSRYFGAGTRLSVL.

As concerns this clone: One junction end does not reproduce the germline sequence, and a read error may be involved. This chain connects TRBV5-1 to TRBJ2-5, with D possibly TRBD2 on 6 matching bases. Germline V gene sequence: CDR1 SGHRS, CDR2 YFSETQ. The CDR3 runs 14 residues. CDR3 DNA: TGCGCCAGCAGCTTGGATACGGGGGTCGAGACCCGGTACTTC. Amino acid sequence: CASSLDTGVETRYF.

This clone was counted a few times. Other nucleotide sequences from this sample produce the same CDR3. The rearrangement links TRBV5-1 to TRBJ1-4; possibly TRBD1 for D (5 bases). The CDR3 extends over 14 amino acids. Trimming took 0 bases from V and 8 from J, leaving 11 bases between them. CDR1 SGHRS and CDR2 YFSETQ come from the germline V gene. In DNA form, the CDR3 reads TGCGCCAGCAGCTTGGGAGGGGTAGAAGAAAAACTGTTTTTT. Translating it yields CASSLGGVEEKLFF.

The gene calls are TRBV7-8 and TRBJ2-7; tentatively, D is TRBD2 (5 bases). V shed 4 bases and J shed 7 bases, with 11 bases lying between them. Looked up from germline, CDR1 is SGHVS and CDR2 is FQNEAQ. The CDR3 length is 12 residues. CDR3 region: CASSSHTGEQYF. CDR3 bases: TGTGCCAGCAGCTCCCACACGGGGGAGCAGTACTTC.

Remarks on this clone: The same CDR3 is also encoded by other DNA sequences in this sample. The chain carries TRBV7-2 and TRBJ2-7, with D perhaps matching TRBD1 or TRBD2 (5 bases each). CDR3 length equals 15 residues. Germline CDR1 reads SGHTA; CDR2 reads FQGNSA. Trimming removed 1 base at V and 1 base at J, with 11 bases between. The CDR3 region has the DNA TGTGCCAGCAGCTTAGGTGGGACGTCGTCCTACGAGCAGTACTTC. Residues: CASSLGGTSSYEQYF.

This clone was observed a handful of times. The chain uses TRBV6-5 and TRBJ1-1; a weak D match, TRBD1 (5 bases). Trimming cost V 5 bases and J 2 bases, with 15 bases left between them. Germline lookup yields CDR1 MNHEY and CDR2 SVGAGI. CDR3 length: 15 residues. The CDR3 spells CASSPPGRSNTEAFF. The CDR3 DNA reads TGTGCCAGCAGTCCCCCGGGACGGAGTAACACTGAAGCTTTCTTT.